This TCR beta chain was observed in a study of radiation and T cells in renal cell carcinoma. Study information: Nephrectomy followed 15 Gy stereotactic body radiation by 4 weeks.

The time point: baseline pretreatment blood. Treatment given: 15 Gy SBRT to primary tumor, nephrectomy 4 weeks later. Details on this clone: What it recognizes is unknown.

The repertoire was sequenced with immunoSEQ multiplex PCR; TCRdb's copy has only in-frame clones and lacks some. Among 94,000 or so clones listed, approximately 80% were seen once. V was pared by 1 base and J by 2 bases, with 13 bases between. The CDR3 is 15 amino acids. In germline, CDR1 is SGHDT, CDR2 YYEEEE. General study results and limits: No pretreatment tumor biopsies were available for baseline clonotypes. In blood, top tumor clones expanded by 2 weeks, shrinking by 4.

This receptor was obtained from a man between 60 and 75 years old with renal cell carcinoma. This chain uses TRBV5-6 with TRBJ2-7, with D perhaps matching TRBD1 or TRBD2 (5 bases each). This material consisted of blood, taken from a patient whose treatment included radiotherapy and nephrectomy. DNA for the CDR3: TGTGCCAGCAGCTTGTGGGGACCAAGCGCCTACGAGCAGTACTTC. Protein: CASSLWGPSAYEQYF.